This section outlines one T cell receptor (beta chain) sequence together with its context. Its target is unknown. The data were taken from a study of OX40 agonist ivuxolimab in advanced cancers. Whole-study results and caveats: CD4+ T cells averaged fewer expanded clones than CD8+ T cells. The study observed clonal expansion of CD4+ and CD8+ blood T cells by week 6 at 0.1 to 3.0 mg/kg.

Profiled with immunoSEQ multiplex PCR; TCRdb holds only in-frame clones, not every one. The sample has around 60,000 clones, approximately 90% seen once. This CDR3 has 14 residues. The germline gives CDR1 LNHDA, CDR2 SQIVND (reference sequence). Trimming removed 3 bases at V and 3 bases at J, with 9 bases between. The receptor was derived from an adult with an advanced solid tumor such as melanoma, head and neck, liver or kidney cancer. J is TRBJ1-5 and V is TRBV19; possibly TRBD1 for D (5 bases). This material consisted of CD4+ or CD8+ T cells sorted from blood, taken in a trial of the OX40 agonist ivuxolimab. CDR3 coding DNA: TGTGCCAGTAGTATGCGCAGGGACAATCAGCCCCAGCATTTT. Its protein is CASSMRRDNQPQHF.